This T cell receptor (beta chain) is from a study of CD8 T cells in ankylosing spondylitis. Quantitative barcoded 5'-RACE was used to prepare TCR beta libraries. TCRdb recomputed calls from the 5' RACE reads with MiXCR, one row per CDR3 protein. The data show some 350,000 distinct CDR3 sequences, 14% to 15% seen once. Regarding the study as a whole: Ankylosing spondylitis blood appeared to be characterized by a TCR beta motif of eight or nine highly homologous variants. Researchers report that disease-linked clones proved CD8+ and relatively rare in peripheral blood. Significant enrichment of disease-linked clones was reported in matched ankylosing spondylitis synovial fluid.

Germline V CDR1 and CDR2: ENHRY, SYGVKD. Trimming took 8 bases from V and 4 from J; bases not matched to a gene: 2. This CDR3 spans 12 amino acids. To note about this clonotype: Its specificity is unknown.

What was sequenced was blood, either unsorted or a sorted T cell fraction (not recorded which). The sequence was collected from a male donor with ankylosing spondylitis or in good health (not recorded which). This rearrangement joins TRBV10-3 to TRBJ1-2; 9 bases match TRBD1. The CDR3, as DNA: TGTGCCATCGGACAGGGGAGCTATGGCTACACCTTC. It encodes CAIGQGSYGYTF.